This record looks at one TCR beta chain sequence and its context. This sample stems from a study of control samples from healthy donors and cancer patients. Clones were sequenced by immunoSEQ multiplex PCR, and TCRdb holds only the in-frame ones, with some missing. Among under 150,000 clones listed, roughly 95% were seen once. Germline loops: CDR1 SGHDT, CDR2 YYEEEE. This CDR3 region has 14 residues. Trimming shortened V by 2 bases and J by 1 base, and 6 bases separated the two germline ends. Sequencing was carried out using blood. The chain is built from TRBV5-6 and TRBJ2-2; D gene unclear. The source of this sequence is a man under 40 in good health. CDR3: CASSLMGNTGELFF. The CDR3 DNA follows: TGTGCCAGCAGCTTAATGGGGAACACCGGGGAGCTGTTTTTT.